Given below is one T cell receptor beta chain in context. Antigen: not known. The data were produced by immunoSEQ multiplex PCR, yet TCRdb's version contains in-frame clones alone and is incomplete. The sample consists of roughly 170,000 clones, around 90% of them appearing once. The sample originates from a study of T cell responses to AZD1222 COVID-19 vaccine. General observations from the study: White British ancestry dominated among donors, who included more females, and clonal diversity was possibly underestimated. An increase in Spike-specific TCR breadth and depth was observed after two AZD1222 doses.

This material consisted of peripheral blood, taken on day 0 of AZD1222 vaccination. The TCR originated in an adult in good health.

CDR3 nucleotide sequence: TGTGCCACCGCGACGGGGGGCCGGGAAAAACTGTTTTTT. It yields the protein CATATGGREKLFF. The rearrangement joins TRBV18 to TRBJ1-4; D is possibly TRBD1 (6 bases). Germline V gene sequence: CDR1 KGHSH, CDR2 LQKENI. V was trimmed by 10 bases and J by 8 bases, leaving 17 bases between them. The CDR3 sequence is 13 residues long.